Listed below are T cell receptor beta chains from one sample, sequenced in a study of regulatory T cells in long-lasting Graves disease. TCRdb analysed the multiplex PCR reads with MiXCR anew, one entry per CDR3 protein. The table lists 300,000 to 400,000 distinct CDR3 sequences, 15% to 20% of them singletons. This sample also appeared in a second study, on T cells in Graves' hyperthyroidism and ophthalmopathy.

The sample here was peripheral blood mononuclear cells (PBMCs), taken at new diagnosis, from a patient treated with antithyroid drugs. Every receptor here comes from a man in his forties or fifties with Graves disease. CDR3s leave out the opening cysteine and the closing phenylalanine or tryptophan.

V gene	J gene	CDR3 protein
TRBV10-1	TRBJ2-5	ASSKNRDRERETQY
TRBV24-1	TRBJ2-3	ATSDWRGGADTQY
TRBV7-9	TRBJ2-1	ASSQRGRHNEQF
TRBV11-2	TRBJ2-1	ASSHQAPSDEQF
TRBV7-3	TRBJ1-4	ASSFRPLSPNEKLF
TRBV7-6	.	ASSEWTGSVETQY
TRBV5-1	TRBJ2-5	ASSLDNPAETQY
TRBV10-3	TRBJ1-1	AITKTENTEAF
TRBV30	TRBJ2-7	AWREAGSQGQY
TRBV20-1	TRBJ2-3	SASGPMTGDTQY
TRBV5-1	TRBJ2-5	ASSSGLAGLEETQY
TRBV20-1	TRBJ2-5	SATGTLGAETQY
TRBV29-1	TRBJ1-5	SAGGRDQPQH
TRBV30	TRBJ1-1	AWRPGGETEAF
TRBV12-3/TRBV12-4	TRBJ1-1	ASSLRGTATEAF
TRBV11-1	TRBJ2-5	ASSLENGGAEETQY
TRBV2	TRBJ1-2	ASGQGPRFRNT
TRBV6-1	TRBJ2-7	ASSPLAGGTYEQY
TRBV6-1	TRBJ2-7	ASRSQWRGYEQY
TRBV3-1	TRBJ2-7	ASSDRDRLTYEQY
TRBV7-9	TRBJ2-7	ASSPSTGRSYEQY
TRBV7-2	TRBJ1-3	ASSLATGPGNTIY
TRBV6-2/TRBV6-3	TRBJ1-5	ASSYWGQGNQPQH
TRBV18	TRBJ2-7	ASSPYGRDEQY
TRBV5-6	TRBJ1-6	ASSQSTLRTGWDSPLH
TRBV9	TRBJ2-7	ASSVVASGGAGEQY
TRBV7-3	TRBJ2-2	ASSPRQGGAGELF
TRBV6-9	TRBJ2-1	ASSYKGPSSYNEQF
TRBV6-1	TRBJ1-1	ASSEQSHIEAF
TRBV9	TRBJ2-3	ASSVELAPADTQY
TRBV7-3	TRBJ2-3	ASSPMGGRGSTDTQY
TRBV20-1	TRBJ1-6	SAGGLPNSPLH
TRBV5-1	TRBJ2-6	ASTRELPGANVLT
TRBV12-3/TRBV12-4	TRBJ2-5	ASSLAGLAGGRTY
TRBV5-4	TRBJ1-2	ASSPESGTYGYT
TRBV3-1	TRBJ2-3	ASSQNLALSTDTQY